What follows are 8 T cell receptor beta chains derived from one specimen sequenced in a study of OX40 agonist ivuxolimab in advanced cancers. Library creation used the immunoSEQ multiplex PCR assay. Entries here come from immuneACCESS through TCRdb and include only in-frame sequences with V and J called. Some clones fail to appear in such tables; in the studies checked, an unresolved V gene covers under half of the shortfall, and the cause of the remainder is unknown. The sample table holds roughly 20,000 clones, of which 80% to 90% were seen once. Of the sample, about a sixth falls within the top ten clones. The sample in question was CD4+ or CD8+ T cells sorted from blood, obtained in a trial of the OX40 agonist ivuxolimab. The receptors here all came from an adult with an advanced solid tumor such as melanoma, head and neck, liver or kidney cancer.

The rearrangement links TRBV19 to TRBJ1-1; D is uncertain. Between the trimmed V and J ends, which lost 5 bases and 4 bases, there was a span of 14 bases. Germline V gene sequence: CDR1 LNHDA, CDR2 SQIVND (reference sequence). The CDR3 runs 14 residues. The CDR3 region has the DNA TGTGCCAGTAGTTACCAGGCCCTTGGCACTGAAGCTTTCTTT. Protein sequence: CASSYQALGTEAFF.

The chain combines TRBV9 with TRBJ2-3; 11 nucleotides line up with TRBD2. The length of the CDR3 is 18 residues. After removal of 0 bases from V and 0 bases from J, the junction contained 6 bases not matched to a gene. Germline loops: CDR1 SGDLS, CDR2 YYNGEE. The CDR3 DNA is TGTGCCAGCAGCGTAGGTCTAGCGGGGGGTCACAGCACAGATACGCAGTATTTT. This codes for CASSVGLAGGHSTDTQYF.

The CDR3: CASSERAWDQPQHF. CDR3 DNA: TGTGCCAGCAGTGAAAGGGCGTGGGATCAGCCCCAGCATTTT. The rearrangement joins TRBV2 to TRBJ1-5; the D is unclear. The length of the CDR3 is 14 residues. The V end lost 2 bases, the J end lost 5 bases, and 10 bases lay between the germline ends. CDR1 SNHLY and CDR2 FYNNEI come from the germline V gene.

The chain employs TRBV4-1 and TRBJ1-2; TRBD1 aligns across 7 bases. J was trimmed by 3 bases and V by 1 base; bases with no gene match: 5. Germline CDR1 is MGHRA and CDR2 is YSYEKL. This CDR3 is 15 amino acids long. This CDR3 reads CASSQGDRVDYGYTF. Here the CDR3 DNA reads TGCGCCAGCAGCCAAGGCGACAGGGTTGACTATGGCTACACCTTC.

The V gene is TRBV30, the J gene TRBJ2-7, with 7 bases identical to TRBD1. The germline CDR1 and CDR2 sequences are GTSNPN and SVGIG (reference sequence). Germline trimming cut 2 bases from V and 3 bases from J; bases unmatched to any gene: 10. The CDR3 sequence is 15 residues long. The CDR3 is CAWSTGQGVGYEQYF. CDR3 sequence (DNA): TGTGCCTGGAGTACAGGGCAGGGGGTAGGCTACGAGCAGTACTTC.

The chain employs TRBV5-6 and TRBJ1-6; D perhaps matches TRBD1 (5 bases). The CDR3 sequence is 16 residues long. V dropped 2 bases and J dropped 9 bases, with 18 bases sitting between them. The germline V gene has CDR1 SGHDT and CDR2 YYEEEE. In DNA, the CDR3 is TGTGCCAGCAGCTTTAGGAGGGACTCGCTAGTTTCACCCCTCCACTTT. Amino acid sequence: CASSFRRDSLVSPLHF.

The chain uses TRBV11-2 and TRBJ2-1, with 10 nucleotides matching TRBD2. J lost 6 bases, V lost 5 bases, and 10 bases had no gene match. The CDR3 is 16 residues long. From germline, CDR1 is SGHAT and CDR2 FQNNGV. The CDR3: CASSHHPGLATNEQFF. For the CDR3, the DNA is TGTGCCAGCAGCCACCATCCGGGACTAGCGACCAATGAGCAGTTCTTC. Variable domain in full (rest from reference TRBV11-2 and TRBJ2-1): EAGVAQSPRYKIIEKRQSVAFWCNPISGHATLYWYQQILGQGPKLLIQFQNNGVVDDSQLPKDRFSAERLKGVDSTLKIQPAKLEDSAVYLCASSHHPGLATNEQFFGPGTRLTVL.

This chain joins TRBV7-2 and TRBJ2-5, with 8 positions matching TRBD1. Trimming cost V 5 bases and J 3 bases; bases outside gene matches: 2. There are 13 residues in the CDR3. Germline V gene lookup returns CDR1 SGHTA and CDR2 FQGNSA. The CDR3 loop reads CASSRDRKETQYF. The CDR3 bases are TGTGCCAGCAGCCGGGACAGGAAAGAGACCCAGTACTTC. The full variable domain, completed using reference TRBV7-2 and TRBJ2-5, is GAGVSQSPSNKVTEKGKDVELRCDPISGHTALYWYRQSLGQGLEFLIYFQGNSAPDKSGLPSDRFSAERTGGSVSTLTIQRTQQEDSAVYLCASSRDRKETQYFGPGTRLLVL.